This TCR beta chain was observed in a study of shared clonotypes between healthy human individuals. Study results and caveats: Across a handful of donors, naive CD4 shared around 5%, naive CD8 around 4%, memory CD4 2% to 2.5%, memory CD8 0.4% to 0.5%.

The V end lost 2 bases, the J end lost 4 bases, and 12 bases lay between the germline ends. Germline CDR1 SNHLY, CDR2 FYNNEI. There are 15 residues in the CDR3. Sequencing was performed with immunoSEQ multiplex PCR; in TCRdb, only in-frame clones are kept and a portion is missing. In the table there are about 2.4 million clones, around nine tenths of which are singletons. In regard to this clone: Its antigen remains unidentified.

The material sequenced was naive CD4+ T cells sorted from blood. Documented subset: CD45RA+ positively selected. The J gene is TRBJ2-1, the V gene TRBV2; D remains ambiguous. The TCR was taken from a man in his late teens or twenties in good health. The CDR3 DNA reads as TGTGCCAGCAGTGAAAGGCCAAACCAATACAATGAGCAGTTCTTC. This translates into CASSERPNQYNEQFF. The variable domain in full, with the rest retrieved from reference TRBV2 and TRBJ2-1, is EPEVTQTPSHQVTQMGQEVILRCVPISNHLYFYWYRQILGQKVEFLVSFYNNEISEKSEIFDDQFSVERPDGSNFTLKIRSTKLEDSAMYFCASSERPNQYNEQFFGPGTRLTVL.